This T cell receptor (beta chain) originates from a study of blood T cells in healthy people across ages. The study, taken as a whole, reports: Higher diversity and more naive CD4+ cells were features of long-lived donors, compared to aged donors.

In regard to this clonotype: Antigen specificity is unknown.

Sample-barcoded 5' priming and a J-beta primer mix drove a second PCR of roughly 6 to 12 cycles. TCRdb reanalysed the 5' RACE reads using MiXCR and keeps one entry per CDR3 protein. The data hold roughly 2 million distinct CDR3 sequences, with roughly 52% observed a single time. The CDR3 contains 15 residues. Germline CDR1 and CDR2: MNHEY and SVGEGT. J lost 3 bases, V lost 6 bases, and 4 bases had no gene match. V gene TRBV6-2 or TRBV6-3 combines with J gene TRBJ2-1; 11 bases map to TRBD2. The sequence derives from a woman between 35 and 50 years old in good health. Sequenced: blood. CDR3 sequence reads: CASSRLAGNYNEQFF. The CDR3 DNA sequence: TGTGCCAGCAGCAGACTAGCGGGAAACTACAATGAGCAGTTCTTC.